The clone carrying this TCR beta chain was picked up a small number of times. Antigen unknown. TCRdb re-called the RT-PCR reads with MiXCR, one entry per CDR3 protein. The sample has approximately 530,000 distinct CDR3 sequences, 7.5% to 8.5% seen once. These data belong to a study of response to subunit inactivated influenza vaccine. General study findings and limits: Authors suggested each seasonal influenza vaccination recruits few new T cells.

The TCR originated in a man aged 45-69 years who received an inactivated influenza vaccine. Sequenced material: PBMCs from blood, taken around 25 months after vaccination.

The CDR3 loop is CASRGGASSTQYF. The CDR3 DNA is TGTGCCAGCCGGGGGGGGGCCTCGTCTACGCAGTATTTT. The rearrangement uses TRBV27 and TRBJ2-3; 8 nucleotides match TRBD2. CDR1 is MNHEY and CDR2 is SMNVEV in the germline V gene (reference sequence). The V and J ends lost 8 bases and 8 bases, in that order; junction bases with no gene match: 9. The CDR3 totals 13 residues.